This entry lists 15 T cell receptor beta chains sequenced from one sample in a study of blood T cell repertoires in COVID-19. Clones were read by immunoSEQ multiplex PCR, and TCRdb kept only the in-frame ones, dropping some. The sample records about 26,000 clones, more than 70% being singletons. Sample: peripheral blood. The receptors were sampled from a human donor in a cohort sampled during active COVID-19.

V gene TRBV25-1 combines with J gene TRBJ1-1, with D uncertain. The CDR3 is made up of 14 amino acids. V was trimmed by 2 bases and J by 1 base, leaving 8 bases between them. Per germline, CDR1 MGHDK and CDR2 SYGVNS. CDR3 region: CASSEADKNTEAFF. The CDR3 DNA is TGTGCCAGCAGTGAAGCTGACAAGAACACTGAAGCTTTCTTT.

V is TRBV25-1 and J is TRBJ2-3; the match to TRBD2 covers 7 bases. The CDR3 is 16 residues long. Germline V lookup: CDR1 MGHDK, CDR2 SYGVNS. The J segment lost 1 base and the V segment lost 1 base, leaving 5 bases of the junction unmatched. As DNA, the CDR3 is TGTGCCAGCAGTGAATTGTGGGGGAGGGGCACAGATACGCAGTATTTT. It is translated as CASSELWGRGTDTQYF.

V usage is TRBV7-2 and J usage is TRBJ2-7, with 11 positions matching TRBD2. V trimming: 3 bases; J trimming: 0 bases; junction bases outside the gene matches: 7. The CDR3 is 17 amino acids. Germline V gene data show CDR1 as SGHTA and CDR2 as FQGNSA. CDR3 sequence reads: CASSFPGLAASSYEQYF. The CDR3 coding sequence is TGTGCCAGCAGCTTTCCGGGACTAGCGGCGAGCTCCTACGAGCAGTACTTC.

CDR3: CASSKPGQRSYEQYF. The DNA for the CDR3 is TGTGCCAGCAGCAAACCGGGACAGCGCTCCTACGAGCAGTACTTC. The V call is TRBV7-2, the J call TRBJ2-7, with 7 bases matching TRBD1. CDR1 and CDR2 from the germline V gene are SGHTA and FQGNSA. This CDR3 comprises 15 residues. V lost 5 bases, J lost 0 bases, and 7 bases stayed unmatched.

J is TRBJ2-2 and V is TRBV19; 7 nucleotides agree with TRBD1. Looked up from germline, CDR1 is LNHDA and CDR2 is SQIVND (reference sequence). This CDR3 region has 14 residues. After removal of 3 bases from V and 7 bases from J, the junction contained 5 bases not matched to a gene. CDR3 sequence (DNA): TGTGCCAGTAGTATCACAGGGGCGGGCGGGGAGCTGTTTTTT. This codes for CASSITGAGGELFF.

The gene calls are TRBV3-1 (or the pseudogene TRBV3-2) and TRBJ2-5, with D maybe TRBD1 (6 bases). Trimming took 0 bases from V and 5 from J, leaving 10 bases between them. The CDR3 totals 14 residues. Germline values: CDR1 LGHDT, CDR2 YNNKEL (reference sequence). The CDR3 here is CASSQDNRGETQYF. Here the CDR3 DNA reads TGTGCCAGCAGCCAAGATAATAGGGGGGAGACCCAGTACTTC.

The V call is TRBV7-2, the J call TRBJ2-7; 10 positions agree with TRBD1. CDR1 is SGHTA, CDR2 FQGNSA, per germline. The CDR3 totals 16 residues. Trimming took 6 bases from V and 5 from J; bases not matched to a gene: 13. The CDR3 region is CASRPISGTGVHEQYF. As DNA, the CDR3 is TGTGCCAGCAGGCCCATTTCAGGGACAGGGGTCCACGAGCAGTACTTC.

Only one count was recorded for this clone. Other DNA sequences in the same sample also yield this CDR3. The gene calls are TRBV2 and TRBJ1-5; 9 bases are shared with TRBD1. Germline-derived CDR1 and CDR2 are SNHLY and FYNNEI. This CDR3 spans 17 amino acids. Germline trimming cut 4 bases from V and 1 base from J; bases unmatched to any gene: 8. The CDR3 loop reads CASSAGQGRISNQPQHF. The CDR3 coding sequence is TGTGCCAGCAGTGCTGGACAGGGGAGGATCAGCAATCAGCCCCAGCATTTT.

The chain employs TRBV7-2 and TRBJ2-7, with a weak D call TRBD2 (9 bases). V was shortened by 5 bases and J by 5 bases, with 22 bases between the two germline ends. The CDR3 runs 16 residues. Germline assignment: CDR1 SGHTA and CDR2 FQGNSA. The CDR3 sequence: CASSPGGGRAAHEQYF. CDR3 in DNA: TGTGCCAGCAGCCCAGGGGGCGGGAGGGCCGCCCACGAGCAGTACTTC. Complete variable domain (other parts from reference TRBV7-2 and TRBJ2-7): GAGVSQSPSNKVTEKGKDVELRCDPISGHTALYWYRQSLGQGLEFLIYFQGNSAPDKSGLPSDRFSAERTGGSVSTLTIQRTQQEDSAVYLCASSPGGGRAAHEQYFGPGTRLTVT.

The rearrangement links TRBV9 to TRBJ2-3; 10 positions agree with TRBD1. The CDR3 sequence is 17 residues long. From germline, CDR1 is SGDLS and CDR2 YYNGEE. V was pared by 3 bases and J by 2 bases, with 9 bases of the junction left unmatched. The CDR3 spells CASSGQGARYFTDTQYF. CDR3 in DNA: TGTGCCAGCAGCGGACAGGGGGCGCGGTATTTCACAGATACGCAGTATTTT.

The V call is TRBV7-2, the J call TRBJ1-3, with D hard to call. This CDR3 has 14 amino acids. CDR1 and CDR2 (germline): SGHTA, FQGNSA. Trimming pared 1 base from V and 8 bases from J, leaving 12 bases between. The CDR3 DNA is TGTGCCAGCAGCTTAGTCTTCCCCCAGGACACCATATATTTT. Its protein is CASSLVFPQDTIYF. Looking up the rest from reference TRBV7-2 and TRBJ1-3 gives the full variable domain: GAGVSQSPSNKVTEKGKDVELRCDPISGHTALYWYRQSLGQGLEFLIYFQGNSAPDKSGLPSDRFSAERTGGSVSTLTIQRTQQEDSAVYLCASSLVFPQDTIYFGEGSWLTVV.

The V call is TRBV25-1, the J call TRBJ2-1; D gene uncertain. V dropped 1 base and J dropped 6 bases, with 13 bases sitting between them. The CDR3 covers 15 residues. The germline V gene has CDR1 MGHDK and CDR2 SYGVNS. CDR3 protein: CASSESGFRSNEQFF. As DNA, the CDR3 is TGTGCCAGCAGTGAATCTGGGTTTAGGAGCAATGAGCAGTTCTTC.

This sequence joins TRBV13 and TRBJ2-7; perhaps TRBD2 as D (6 bases). The CDR3 has 11 residues. V lost 5 bases and J 9 bases, leaving 11 bases between the germline ends. Germline CDR1 reads PRHDT; CDR2 reads FYEKMQ (reference sequence). CDR3 coding DNA: TGTGCCAGCAGCCGAGGGACTTTGCAGTACTTC. Amino acid sequence: CASSRGTLQYF.

This chain joins TRBV4-1 and TRBJ1-1; a possible D gene is TRBD1 (6 bases). This CDR3 is 16 amino acids long. V shed 1 base and J shed 0 bases, with 12 bases lying between them. CDR1 and CDR2 (germline): MGHRA, YSYEKL. The CDR3 sequence: CASSQGPDRLNTEAFF. The CDR3 DNA follows: TGCGCCAGCAGCCAAGGACCCGACAGGCTGAACACTGAAGCTTTCTTT.

V is TRBV7-2 and J is TRBJ1-5; D unclear. The CDR3 extends over 14 amino acids. Deletions cut 5 bases from V and 4 bases from J, with 12 bases between. The V gene's germline CDR1 is SGHTA and CDR2 FQGNSA. Here the CDR3 reads CASSPGFLNQPQHF. CDR3 coding DNA: TGTGCCAGCAGCCCCGGTTTTTTAAATCAGCCCCAGCATTTT.